This record concerns one T cell receptor beta chain sequence. The antigen is unknown. This entry comes from a study of cytomegalovirus exposure and HLA in healthy donors. Amplification used 60 Vbeta primers and 13 Jbeta primers. Measured with immunoSEQ multiplex PCR; TCRdb has only the in-frame clones, and not every one. The sample holds 160,000 or so clones; about 77% are singletons and the top ten take approximately 2.5%. Study conclusions and caveats: One variant, a missense change in DCLRE1C, was linked in a later analysis to TCR beta V- and J-gene trimming. Many donors carried some public TCRs, although rarity characterized most TCR sequences. Upon later analysis, HLA-associated TCR beta chains proved more clonally expanded than other, equally common chains.

The origin of this receptor is a man between 60 and 70 years old in good health and CMV-seronegative. The sequenced sample was PBMCs.

The CDR3 sequence: CASSDSQGADGYTF. Written as DNA, the CDR3 is TGTGCCAGCAGTGACTCACAGGGGGCGGATGGCTACACCTTC. The chain couples TRBV6-4 to TRBJ1-2, with TRBD1 matching over 9 bases. Germline CDR1 MRHNA, CDR2 SNTAGT. This CDR3 contains 14 residues. The V segment lost 0 bases and the J segment 6 bases; nucleotides outside the gene matches: 2.